This T cell receptor beta chain was captured by sequencing in a study of OX40 agonist ivuxolimab in advanced cancers. In the study overall: Ivuxolimab, which patients received intravenously every 2 weeks, was dosed at 0.01 to 10 mg/kg. Enrollees could have had prior anti-PD-1, anti-PD-L1 or anti-CTLA-4 therapy, which roughly 40% had received.

TCRdb's table, derived via immunoSEQ multiplex PCR, lists solely in-frame clones and lacks some. The top ten hold roughly 5% of the sample, which has 75,000 to 100,000 clones, approximately 80% seen once. Study observations and caveats: CD4+ T cells averaged fewer expanded clones than CD8+ T cells.

A remark on this clone: Its antigen is unidentified.

If patients had autoimmune disease history or systemic immunosuppression, they were excluded. V was trimmed by 2 bases and J by 6 bases, leaving 8 bases between them. Germline V gene sequence: CDR1 MNHEY, CDR2 SVGAGI. This CDR3 has 13 residues. This TCR was recovered from an adult with an advanced solid tumor such as melanoma, head and neck, liver or kidney cancer. This sequence joins TRBV6-5 and TRBJ1-5; no reliable D call. This sample comprised CD4+ or CD8+ T cells sorted from blood, obtained in a trial of the OX40 agonist ivuxolimab. CDR3 nucleotide sequence: TGTGCCAGCAGTTACACGGGAACTCAGCCCCAGCATTTT. Its protein is CASSYTGTQPQHF.